The table lists the clone carrying this TCR beta chain with a few counts. Its cognate antigen is unknown. TCRdb keeps only in-frame clones here, not all; method: immunoSEQ multiplex PCR. This sample has roughly 29,000 clones, with roughly 71% found just once. This record belongs to a study of T cell clonotyping in hematopoietic cell transplantation. Study-level background: Recipient samples before transplant were obtained post-cytoreduction.

The time point: recipient sample about 28 days before transplant, after cytoreduction. Points from the study as a whole: At the given depth, recipient repertoires were over 95% de novo clonotypes. Pathologically expanded recipient clonotypes increased progressively from day 30 to day 180 as diversity fell.

Per the germline V gene, CDR1 is MDHEN and CDR2 is SYDVKM. The CDR3 extends over 16 amino acids. The V and J ends lost 6 bases and 2 bases, in that order; junction bases with no gene match: 7. V and J are TRBV28 and TRBJ1-5; the match to TRBD1 covers 10 bases. This TCR was recovered from a man aged 45 to 65 with myelodysplastic syndrome. Some clones in this sample may be carry-over from other donors' samples. Specimen: peripheral blood mononuclear cells, collected before stem cell transplant. In DNA form, the CDR3 reads TGTGCCAGCAGCCCAACGACAGGGGGCGGCAATCAGCCCCAGCATTTT. Residues: CASSPTTGGGNQPQHF.